This T cell receptor beta chain comes out of a study of spatial heterogeneity in lung cancer (dated by TCRdb to the late 2010s). At the level of the whole study: Beta-chain transcripts were consistently detected in greater numbers than alpha-chain transcripts, which likely reflects a higher abundance of beta-chain transcripts. A strong correlation was found between TCR transcript counts in tumor regions and a T cell transcriptional module score from matched bulk RNA-seq. In the raw uncorrected reads, each unique combination of TCR and UMI appeared more than ten times on average. The study quantitatively compared TCR alpha and beta repertoires across multiple tumor regions, matched nontumor lung and blood in non-small cell lung cancer. Nonsynonymous mutation counts, determined by whole-exome sequencing of tumor tissue, were related to TCR repertoire features. At surgery, around 200 tumor regions, around 67 matched nontumor lung samples and 56 PBMC samples were TCR-sequenced for both alpha and beta chains. The paper's findings and limits, for the study overall: Confirming at a functional level the hypothesis that regional TCRs recognize regional mutations was considered to require additional single-cell paired TCR alpha and beta sequencing. The number of expanded intratumoral alpha and beta TCRs correlated with the tumor nonsynonymous mutation count. TCR-seq was estimated to cover only 6.5% to 9% of tumor T cells for alpha chains and 13% to 15% for beta chains. Counts of ubiquitous and regional expanded TCRs correlated with counts of ubiquitous and regional nonsynonymous mutations, respectively.

The table lists this clonotype with many counts. The antigen it binds to is not known. No base-level quality is on record; no much larger clone is a single base apart. The germline V gene sets CDR1 to WSHSY and CDR2 to SAAADI. The CDR3 goes from the cysteine to the phenylalanine over 10 residues. Just the 30-base CDR3 DNA is kept, in frame starting at base 1. V drops 8 bases and J drops 6 bases, leaving 7 bases in between. The library was generated by 5' RACE. Sequencing instrument: NextSeq 500. The TCR library protocol attached a unique molecular identifier to each TCR cDNA molecule to allow correction of PCR and sequencing errors. In the authors' own workflow: TCR identification, UMI-based error correction and CDR3 extraction were performed with Decombinator tools. Expanded TCRs were defined as those above a frequency of 2 per 1,000, corresponding to the top 1% of the tumor frequency distribution. Expanded tumor TCRs were classed as regional if statistically deemed absent (corrected P<0.05) from at least one tumor region, otherwise ubiquitous. Renyi diversity was computed with the R vegan package after each repertoire had been subsampled 100 times to 5,000 TCRs. CDR3 similarity networks were built from amino acid triplet string-kernel similarity, with CDR3s being connected when pairwise similarity was above 0.82. TCRdb itself trimmed the public reads at Q25 with fastp, ran MiXCR and retained productive beta chains. Identical CDR3 proteins give one entry, which carries the most common genes and DNA. TCRdb's processing, not the authors' own work, is the source of the V and J calls. For this sample the table gives more than 2,500 distinct CDR3 sequences, of which over 5% were detected only once. The ten largest make up around a third of the sample.

Per the publication, the time point label means: sample taken at primary tumor resection. Samples were obtained from approximately 76 patients with early-stage, untreated non-small cell lung cancer from the lung TRACERx cohort. Without any cell sorting, TCR sequencing was performed on whole RNA extracted either from tumor and nontumor lung tissue or from cryopreserved PBMC samples. A patient was chosen for TCR sequencing only when enough RNA was available from at least two tumor regions. Before selection, tumor and adjacent nontumor lung specimens were reviewed by a lung pathologist. The sequenced sample was lung tumor tissue, obtained at surgery. The chain was built from TRBV10-2 and TRBJ1-1, with the D gene too uncertain to name. The source is a male donor with early-stage non-small cell lung cancer. The CDR3 region: CASRGPEAFF. At the DNA level, the sequence is TGCGCCAGCCGTGGACCTGAAGCTTTCTTT.